The clone carrying this T cell receptor beta chain has at least ten counts. What it recognizes is unknown. This specimen belongs to a study of T cells in Graves' hyperthyroidism and ophthalmopathy. Study-wide results and limits: Most clonotypes expanded in thyroid above 0.001 were likewise present in blood.

RNA transcripts were the template for amplifying TCR beta CDR3 regions. Primed by the HTBI set, a first-round RT-PCR was run on the TCR CDR3. Each CDR3 protein is one row after TCRdb ran MiXCR on the multiplex PCR reads. The sample holds 300,000 to 500,000 distinct CDR3 sequences, about 15% seen once. CDR1 is SGHRS and CDR2 is YFSETQ in the germline V gene. The V gene end was trimmed by 4 bases and the J gene end by 5 bases; junction bases not matched to a gene: 17. There are 17 residues in the CDR3. Hyperthyroidism of Graves' type that showed no ophthalmopathy progression within 18 months was stable. Those with hyperthyroidism were 18 to 65 years old, newly diagnosed, and ill for under 2 months. Together with thyroid ultrasound, orbital computed tomography, serum thyroxine and TRAb, clinical symptoms were used for diagnoses.

This clonotype was sampled from a woman aged 25 to 45 with Graves' hyperthyroidism. J is TRBJ2-7 and V is TRBV5-1, with 8 bases identical to TRBD2. Sample: blood. The CDR3 sequence is CASSLPGAAGVKDEQYF. In DNA form, the CDR3 reads TGCGCCAGCAGCCTCCCGGGGGCAGCGGGAGTTAAAGACGAGCAGTACTTC. Supplemented by reference TRBV5-1 and TRBJ2-7, the full variable domain reads KAGVTQTPRYLIKTRGQQVTLSCSPISGHRSVSWYQQTPGQGLQFLFEYFSETQRNKGNFPGRFSGRQFSNSRSEMNVSTLELGDSALYLCASSLPGAAGVKDEQYFGPGTRLTVT.